This record looks at one TCR beta chain sequence and its context. Its antigen is currently unknown. From germline, CDR1 is DFQATT and CDR2 SNEGSKA (reference sequence). The CDR3 spans 13 residues. V was cut by 6 bases and J by 3 bases, with 14 bases left in between. Using a J-beta primer mix together with a sample-barcoded 5' primer, a second PCR was run for roughly 6 to 12 cycles. TCRdb passed the 5' RACE reads through MiXCR, listing each CDR3 protein once. Of 800,000 or so distinct CDR3 sequences listed, 46% were seen once; the top ten hold less than 20%. The sample originates from a study of blood T cells in healthy people across ages. Study-wide results and limits: PBMC samples, being unsorted, prevented any conclusive comparison of naive and antigen-experienced cells. Unknown CMV status may confound age-related changes in expanded clones.

Sequenced: blood. The TCR sequence derives from a man aged 80 or over in good health. This chain uses TRBV20-1 with TRBJ1-2; D uncertain. Here the CDR3 DNA reads TGCAGTGCCGTGGGCGGTGACTACTATGGCTACACCTTC. Protein product: CSAVGGDYYGYTF.